A single sample is the source of the 30 T cell receptor beta chains below, sequenced in a study of immune characterization of retroperitoneal liposarcoma. TCRdb re-analysed the PCR reads in MiXCR, keeping a single row per CDR3 protein. The sample includes 9,000 to 13,000 distinct CDR3 sequences, approximately 26% of them seen just once. Sample: tumor tissue. The receptors here all came from a male donor with retroperitoneal liposarcoma.

This clonotype was found a few times. This sequence joins TRBV10-1 and TRBJ2-6; 11 bases are shared with TRBD2. The trim removed 0 bases at V and 2 bases at J, leaving 9 bases unmatched. This CDR3 has 20 residues. Germline CDR1 is WNHNN and CDR2 is SYGVQD (reference sequence). The DNA for the CDR3 is TGCGCCAGCAGTGAGTCGACTCATAGCGGGAGGGCCGCTGGGGCCAACGTCCTGACTTTC. Residues: CASSESTHSGRAAGANVLTF.

In its sample, this clonotype was seen a few times. The CDR3 bases are TGTGCCAGCAGTTTCCAGGGGGGTTACTACGAGCAGTTCTTC. This codes for CASSFQGGYYEQFF. The chain employs TRBV12-3 or TRBV12-4 and TRBJ2-1, with D tentatively TRBD1 (7 bases). V lost 3 bases, J lost 10 bases, and 16 bases lay in between. The CDR3 consists of 14 residues.

This clonotype has just a few counts. The CDR3 coding sequence is TGTGCCAGCAGTGAAGGGGAGTCTGGAAACACCATATATTTT. Protein: CASSEGESGNTIYF. This rearrangement joins TRBV6-1 to TRBJ1-3; D remains ambiguous. Trimming cost V 1 base and J 1 base, with 5 bases left between them. This CDR3 is built from 14 residues. Germline V gene lookup returns CDR1 MNHNS and CDR2 SASEGT.

This clonotype was seen repeatedly, ten times or more. This sequence joins TRBV6-6 and TRBJ2-1; D may be TRBD2 (5 bases). The CDR3 runs 14 residues. Per germline, CDR1 MNHNY and CDR2 SVGAGI (reference sequence). Trimming cost V 2 bases and J 7 bases, with 12 bases left between them. Written as DNA, the CDR3 is TGTGCCAGCAGTTACCTCCCCTCGGGGAATGAGCAGTTCTTC. It specifies CASSYLPSGNEQFF.

Judged by abundance, this clonotype is medium-sized (0.01 to 0.1%). The chain is built from TRBV12-3 or TRBV12-4 and TRBJ2-1; D is unresolved. The CDR3 is 11 residues long. V lost 3 bases and J 10 bases, leaving 7 bases between the germline ends. This CDR3 is CASSFHYEQFF. In DNA, the CDR3 is TGTGCCAGCAGTTTCCACTACGAGCAGTTCTTC.

The chain is built from TRBV27 and TRBJ2-7, with D unresolved. V lost 5 bases to trimming and J lost 0 bases, with 5 bases between them. Per the germline V gene, CDR1 is MNHEY and CDR2 is SMNVEV (reference sequence). There are 12 residues in the CDR3. The CDR3 sequence is CASSANSYEQYF. DNA for the CDR3: TGTGCCAGCAGTGCCAACTCCTACGAGCAGTACTTC.

This clonotype was seen more than once but under ten times. The chain carries TRBV7-3 and TRBJ2-1; a possible D gene is TRBD2 (6 bases). V lost 2 bases, J lost 7 bases, and 9 bases lay in between. This CDR3 comprises 13 residues. Germline assignment: CDR1 SGHTA and CDR2 FQGTGA. CDR3 bases: TGTGCCAGCAGCTTATATCGGGGGAATGAGCAGTTCTTC. Residues: CASSLYRGNEQFF.

This clonotype is medium-sized in the sample. The chain is built from TRBV7-2 and TRBJ2-1; 10 bases are a match to TRBD2. The germline CDR1 and CDR2 sequences are SGHTA and FQGNSA. The CDR3 is 15 amino acids. V lost 5 bases, J lost 4 bases, and 5 bases stayed unmatched. CDR3 sequence reads: CASSPDSGRYNEQFF. The CDR3 DNA is TGTGCCAGCAGCCCAGATAGCGGGAGGTACAATGAGCAGTTCTTC. The whole variable domain, remainder taken from reference TRBV7-2 and TRBJ2-1, is GAGVSQSPSNKVTEKGKDVELRCDPISGHTALYWYRQSLGQGLEFLIYFQGNSAPDKSGLPSDRFSAERTGGSVSTLTIQRTQQEDSAVYLCASSPDSGRYNEQFFGPGTRLTVL.

This clonotype was observed at least ten times. This chain connects TRBV11-3 to TRBJ2-5; possible D gene TRBD2, 6 bases. V was shortened by 5 bases and J by 4 bases, with 14 bases between the two germline ends. CDR1 and CDR2 from the germline V gene are SGHNT and YENEEA. CDR3 length equals 14 residues. Here the CDR3 reads CASSPGLFVETQYF. CDR3 coding DNA: TGTGCCAGCAGCCCGGGACTGTTCGTAGAGACCCAGTACTTC.

The chain combines TRBV11-2 with TRBJ2-4; D perhaps matches TRBD2 (5 bases). The V and J ends lost 1 base and 13 bases respectively, with 26 bases between them. The germline V gene encodes CDR1 SGHAT and CDR2 FQNNGV. The CDR3 loop spans 17 amino acids. The CDR3 region has the DNA TGTGCCAGCAGCTTAGCACTGACGGGAATAATCTACAATGAGCAGTACTTC. Its protein product is CASSLALTGIIYNEQYF. The full variable domain, in which reference TRBV11-2 and TRBJ2-4 provide the parts outside the CDR3, is EAGVAQSPRYKIIEKRQSVAFWCNPISGHATLYWYQQILGQGPKLLIQFQNNGVVDDSQLPKDRFSAERLKGVDSTLKIQPAKLEDSAVYLCASSLALTGIIYNEQYFGAGTRLSVL.

In this sample, this clonotype turned up a few times. The chain recombines TRBV10-3 with TRBJ2-1; D call uncertain. The J call is uncertain, as TRBJ2-7 better fits the DNA end. The germline CDR1 and CDR2 sequences are ENHRY and SYGVKD. This CDR3 contains 15 residues. CDR3 bases: TGTGCCATCAGTGAGTTGTGGTCGAGCTCCTACGAGCAGTACTTC. This encodes CAISELWSSSYEQYF.

J is TRBJ2-1 and V is TRBV11-2; TRBD2 matches 9 bases. The CDR3 loop spans 14 amino acids. The V and J ends lost 4 bases and 6 bases, in that order; junction bases with no gene match: 4. Germline CDR1 SGHAT, CDR2 FQNNGV. CDR3 DNA: TGTGCCAGCAGCTCGTGGACTAGCGTCAATGAGCAGTTCTTC. It encodes CASSSWTSVNEQFF.

The chain carries TRBV27 and TRBJ2-3; tentative D call: TRBD1 (6 bases). The DNA matches TRBJ2-7 better at its end, which makes the J call doubtful. The CDR3 has 13 residues. The germline CDR1 and CDR2 sequences are MNHEY and SMNVEV (reference sequence). The CDR3 region is CASSFRGSYEQYF. The CDR3, as DNA: TGTGCCAGCAGTTTTAGGGGGTCCTACGAGCAGTACTTC.

This sequence joins TRBV12-3 or TRBV12-4 and TRBJ2-1; a possible D gene is TRBD2 (6 bases). The V gene lost 6 bases and the J gene lost 10 bases, with 16 bases spanning the gap. CDR3 length equals 13 residues. The CDR3 is CASSPEGFYEQFF. The CDR3 DNA reads TGTGCCAGCAGCCCGGAGGGGTTCTACGAGCAGTTCTTC.

The rearrangement uses TRBV6-1 and TRBJ2-7, with 7 positions matching TRBD1. The CDR3 sequence is 12 residues long. Germline trimming cut 10 bases from V and 4 bases from J; bases unmatched to any gene: 7. Germline CDR1 reads MNHNS; CDR2 reads SASEGT. Written as DNA, the CDR3 is TGTGCCACCGTCGAGGGGGCGTACGAGCAGTACTTC. Its translation: CATVEGAYEQYF.

The chain recombines TRBV7-9 with TRBJ2-1, with 8 bases aligning to TRBD2. J lost 10 bases, V lost 3 bases, and 11 bases had no gene match. Germline CDR1 is SEHNR and CDR2 is FQNEAQ (reference sequence). CDR3 length: 15 amino acids. The CDR3 sequence is CASSFGGGRREEQFF. The DNA for the CDR3 is TGTGCCAGCAGCTTCGGGGGGGGCCGGAGGGAGGAGCAGTTCTTC.

The chain combines TRBV6-5 with TRBJ2-5; tentatively, D is TRBD1 (5 bases). The better agreement between TRBJ2-7 and the DNA end casts doubt on the J call. The germline CDR1 and CDR2 sequences are MNHEY and SVGAGI. The CDR3 extends over 15 amino acids. CDR3 protein: CASRPDSLSAYEQYF. CDR3 sequence (DNA): TGTGCCAGCAGACCCGACAGTCTCAGTGCCTACGAGCAGTACTTC.

In DNA form, the CDR3 reads TGTGCCAGCAGCTTAGTAGCGGGAGGGAGCACAGATACGCAGTATTTT. Translating gives CASSLVAGGSTDTQYF. This chain links TRBV7-2 with TRBJ2-3; 11 nucleotides line up with TRBD2. The CDR3 extends over 16 amino acids. V dropped 1 base and J dropped 0; count of bases not matched to a gene: 0. Germline loops: CDR1 SGHTA, CDR2 FQGNSA.

This clonotype has a single count. Sequence at one end of the junction differs from germline and may be a read error. The V gene is TRBV6-1, the J gene TRBJ1-4; possibly TRBD1 for D (6 bases). CDR3 length equals 24 residues. The germline V gene encodes CDR1 MNHNS and CDR2 SASEGT. CDR3 in amino acids: CASSELAGGRHPADSADRKSTRLF. For the CDR3, the DNA is TGTGCCAGCAGTGAACTAGCGGGGGGCCGGCACCCGGCTGACAGTGCTGATCGGAAGAGCACACGTCTTTTT.

In its sample, this clonotype ranks as medium-sized. The chain has TRBV6-1 and TRBJ2-6, with D possibly TRBD2 on 6 matching bases. V lost 4 bases and J lost 0, with 19 bases in between. The CDR3 consists of 19 residues. The germline CDR1 and CDR2 sequences are MNHNS and SASEGT. The CDR3: CASSVLAGSLSSGANVLTF. The CDR3 region has the DNA TGTGCCAGCAGTGTCCTGGCCGGGAGTCTTAGCTCTGGGGCCAACGTCCTGACTTTC.

The chain combines TRBV10-1 with TRBJ1-5; D is unresolved. This CDR3 contains 14 residues. The germline CDR1 and CDR2 sequences are WNHNN and SYGVQD (reference sequence). The ends were cut back, 2 bases at V and 0 bases at J, with 5 bases in the middle. Written as DNA, the CDR3 is TGCGCCAGCAGTGAGGGGTATAGCAATCAGCCCCAGCATTTT. This gives the protein CASSEGYSNQPQHF.

This clonotype was counted many times. CDR3: CASSYGPLTYLNSNQPQHF. DNA of the CDR3: TGTGCCAGCAGTTACGGGCCCCTGACATATCTTAATAGCAATCAGCCCCAGCATTTT. J is TRBJ1-5 and V is TRBV6-6; no clear D gene. From germline, CDR1 is MNHNY and CDR2 SVGAGI (reference sequence). The CDR3 has 19 amino acids. V gave up 2 bases and J gave up 0 bases, with 20 bases separating them.

The chain has TRBV6-1 and TRBJ2-1, with D uncertain. The germline CDR1 and CDR2 sequences are MNHNS and SASEGT. V was pared by 7 bases and J by 6 bases, with 13 bases between. CDR3 length: 13 residues. The CDR3, as DNA: TGTGCCAGCACCCTACGACGCCCCAATGAGCAGTTCTTC. This translates into CASTLRRPNEQFF.

The V gene is TRBV12-3 or TRBV12-4, the J gene TRBJ2-1, with TRBD2 matching 7 bases. CDR3 size: 16 residues. After removal of 3 bases from V and 0 bases from J, the junction contained 5 bases not matched to a gene. CDR3 coding DNA: TGTGCCAGCAGTTTTGGGGGGGGAAGCTCCTACAATGAGCAGTTCTTC. Translation gives CASSFGGGSSYNEQFF.

The chain recombines TRBV18 with TRBJ1-5, with D perhaps matching TRBD1 (6 bases). In germline, CDR1 is KGHSH, CDR2 LQKENI. The CDR3 contains 15 residues. V gave up 8 bases and J gave up 1 base, with 15 bases separating them. The CDR3 sequence is CASAAGGRSNQPQHF. The CDR3 nucleotides are TGTGCCAGCGCAGCGGGGGGGCGCAGCAATCAGCCCCAGCATTTT.

This clonotype was observed at least ten times. J is TRBJ2-1 and V is TRBV6-1; D call uncertain. This CDR3 spans 12 amino acids. Germline CDR1 MNHNS, CDR2 SASEGT. V was pared by 3 bases and J by 10 bases, with 10 bases between. In DNA form, the CDR3 reads TGTGCCAGCAGTGACATGGATCCCGAGCAGTTCTTC. Protein product: CASSDMDPEQFF.

The chain joins TRBV10-1 to TRBJ2-5; 11 bases match TRBD2. The J call is uncertain, as TRBJ2-1 better fits the DNA end. The CDR3 loop spans 15 amino acids. The V gene's germline CDR1 is WNHNN and CDR2 SYGVQD (reference sequence). The CDR3 spells CATKLAGAPYNEQFF. The DNA for the CDR3 is TGCGCCACCAAACTAGCGGGGGCCCCTTACAATGAGCAGTTCTTC.

The V gene is TRBV7-2, the J gene TRBJ2-5, with unresolved D. The V end lost 4 bases, the J end lost 0 bases, and 6 bases lay between the germline ends. Germline V CDR1 and CDR2: SGHTA, FQGNSA. This CDR3 is 13 amino acids long. For the CDR3, the DNA is TGTGCCAGCAGCTCAATAAACCAAGAGACCCAGTACTTC. Translated, it gives CASSSINQETQYF.

V and J are TRBV27 and TRBJ2-5, with D unresolved. The J call may be mistaken, given a closer DNA end match to TRBJ2-1. The CDR3 loop spans 13 amino acids. Germline CDR1 reads MNHEY; CDR2 reads SMNVEV (reference sequence). CDR3 residues: CASRPSVIDEQFF. In nucleotides, the CDR3 is TGTGCCAGCCGGCCTTCGGTTATTGATGAGCAGTTCTTC.

This clonotype was counted many times. The chain employs TRBV24-1 and TRBJ2-1; D is undetermined. V was clipped by 1 base and J by 9 bases, with 6 bases between them. CDR1 is KGHDR and CDR2 is SFDVKD in the germline V gene. CDR3 length: 12 residues. The CDR3 protein is CATSDFRLEQFF. In DNA form, the CDR3 reads TGTGCCACCAGTGATTTCCGACTTGAGCAGTTCTTC.